Following are 19 T cell receptor beta chains from one sample sequenced in a study of T cell responses to AZD1222 COVID-19 vaccine (TCRdb year 2021). Libraries were made using the immunoSEQ multiplex PCR assay. This immuneACCESS table, as held by TCRdb, lists in-frame sequences with V and J called but not all clones. Of the missing ones, under half trace to an unresolved V gene in checked studies; the others have no known cause. Recorded for this sample are around 50,000 clones; about 86% of them occurred a single time. The ten largest clones represent around 6.5% of the sample. The time point label on this specimen signifies: about 28 days (+/-7) after the second vaccine dose. This specimen was peripheral blood, taken 28 days after the second AZD1222 dose. The origin of the receptors is an adult who received the AZD1222 COVID-19 vaccine.

V usage is TRBV4-2 and J usage is TRBJ2-7; 7 positions agree with TRBD1. The CDR3 is 16 residues long. The germline CDR1 and CDR2 sequences are LGHNA and YNFKEQ. V lost 0 bases and J lost 2; bases outside the gene matches: 7. The CDR3 loop is CASSQESGDRAYEQYF. The CDR3 DNA reads TGTGCCAGCAGCCAAGAAAGTGGGGACAGAGCCTACGAGCAGTACTTC.

The chain employs TRBV7-2 and TRBJ2-1, with TRBD2 as a possible D gene (5 bases). CDR1 is SGHTA and CDR2 is FQGNSA in the germline V gene. The CDR3 loop spans 14 amino acids. Trimming cost V 5 bases and J 8 bases, with 16 bases left between them. The CDR3 sequence is CASSPHMAADEQFF. The CDR3 nucleotides are TGTGCCAGCAGCCCCCACATGGCAGCGGATGAGCAGTTCTTC.

The CDR3 sequence is CASSVGGYIAETQYF. DNA for the CDR3: TGTGCCAGCAGCGTAGGGGGTTATATTGCGGAGACCCAGTACTTC. The J gene is TRBJ2-5, the V gene TRBV9; D is ambiguous. The CDR3 covers 15 residues. The germline V gene encodes CDR1 SGDLS and CDR2 YYNGEE. With 0 bases removed from V and 5 bases from J, the gap between germline ends came to 14 bases.

The chain couples TRBV7-9 to TRBJ2-5; 8 bases agree with TRBD1. Germline-derived CDR1 and CDR2 are SEHNR and FQNEAQ (reference sequence). Trimming at V came to 2 bases and at J to 5 bases, leaving 7 bases not matched to a gene. This CDR3 spans 15 amino acids. The CDR3 is CASSLPFRGPETQYF. The CDR3 region has the DNA TGTGCCAGCAGCTTACCTTTCAGGGGGCCGGAGACCCAGTACTTC.

The chain links TRBV3-1 (or the pseudogene TRBV3-2) to TRBJ2-3, with TRBD1 matching 9 bases. With 4 bases clipped from V and 3 bases from J, the junction kept 5 bases outside the gene matches. This CDR3 spans 15 amino acids. In germline, CDR1 is LGHDT, CDR2 YNNKEL (reference sequence). CDR3 sequence reads: CASSPTGGGTDTQYF. For the CDR3, the DNA is TGTGCCAGCAGCCCCACAGGGGGCGGGACAGATACGCAGTATTTT.

This chain connects TRBV7-3 to TRBJ2-3; perhaps TRBD1 as D (5 bases). V lost 4 bases to trimming and J lost 5 bases, with 10 bases between them. The CDR3 is made up of 13 amino acids. Germline CDR1 reads SGHTA; CDR2 reads FQGTGA. The CDR3 loop is CASSSETGDTQYF. DNA of the CDR3: TGTGCCAGCAGCTCCGAAACAGGAGATACGCAGTATTTT.

Only one count was recorded for this clone. J is TRBJ1-3 and V is TRBV3-1 (or the pseudogene TRBV3-2), with a tentative D call TRBD1 (6 bases). This CDR3 is built from 15 residues. Germline CDR1 LGHDT, CDR2 YNNKEL (reference sequence). V lost 2 bases and J lost 6, with 14 bases in between. This chain's CDR3 is CASSQSGAFENTIYF. CDR3 bases: TGTGCCAGCAGCCAATCAGGGGCCTTTGAAAACACCATATATTTT.

The chain links TRBV5-1 to TRBJ2-3; D is unclear. The CDR3 totals 14 residues. Germline CDR1 reads SGHRS; CDR2 reads YFSETQ. With 4 bases removed from V and 0 bases from J, the gap between germline ends came to 9 bases. The CDR3 here is CASSPLLSTDTQYF. The CDR3 DNA reads as TGCGCCAGCAGCCCGTTACTTAGCACAGATACGCAGTATTTT.

The rearrangement uses TRBV6-2 or TRBV6-3 and TRBJ2-1; TRBD1 is a possible D gene (6 bases). V was trimmed by 8 bases and J by 4 bases, leaving 12 bases between them. The length of the CDR3 is 13 residues. Looked up from germline, CDR1 is MNHEY and CDR2 is SVGEGT. The chain's CDR3 is CASRSQGYNEQFF. The DNA of the CDR3 is TGTGCCAGCCGTTCTCAGGGGTACAATGAGCAGTTCTTC.

The V call is TRBV30, the J call TRBJ1-5; tentatively, D is TRBD1 (5 bases). The CDR3 is 15 residues long. Germline V gives CDR1 GTSNPN, CDR2 SVGIG (reference sequence). Trimming shortened V by 5 bases and J by 6 bases, and 20 bases separated the two germline ends. Here the CDR3 DNA reads TGTGCCTGGGGGACCGGTCCCGCCGGAAGTCAGCCCCAGCATTTT. Amino acids: CAWGTGPAGSQPQHF.

This chain uses TRBV6-5 with TRBJ1-2; TRBD1 agrees at 7 bases. The germline CDR1 and CDR2 sequences are MNHEY and SVGAGI. The CDR3 totals 14 residues. J was trimmed by 4 bases and V by 4 bases; bases with no gene match: 6. The CDR3 sequence: CASSSDRAPYGYTF. The DNA for the CDR3 is TGTGCCAGCAGTTCCGACAGGGCGCCCTATGGCTACACCTTC.

The rearrangement links TRBV28 to TRBJ2-7, with D unclear. CDR1 MDHEN and CDR2 SYDVKM come from the germline V gene. The CDR3 has 12 residues. V shed 6 bases and J shed 4 bases, with 10 bases lying between them. CDR3 protein: CASSSEEYEQYF. The DNA for the CDR3 is TGTGCCAGCAGCTCTGAGGAGTACGAGCAGTACTTC.

This clone is a singleton in its sample. This rearrangement joins TRBV27 to TRBJ2-1; TRBD2 matches at 12 bases. Per the germline V gene, CDR1 is MNHEY and CDR2 is SMNVEV (reference sequence). The CDR3 length is 17 residues. J lost 3 bases, V lost 10 bases, and 13 bases had no gene match. This chain's CDR3 is CATADSLAGGRYNEQFF. CDR3 nucleotide sequence: TGTGCCACGGCCGACTCCCTAGCGGGAGGGCGCTACAATGAGCAGTTCTTC.

V usage is TRBV19 and J usage is TRBJ2-7, with D possibly matching TRBD2 (6 bases). CDR3 length equals 15 residues. Trimming pared 3 bases from V and 4 bases from J, leaving 16 bases between. The germline V gene has CDR1 LNHDA and CDR2 SQIVND (reference sequence). The CDR3 spells CASSMGRDGGYEQYF. DNA for the CDR3: TGTGCCAGTAGTATGGGCAGGGACGGGGGATACGAGCAGTACTTC.

The chain joins TRBV7-2 to TRBJ2-2, with 8 bases that match TRBD2. There are 17 residues in the CDR3. With V trimmed by 1 base and J by 1 base, 5 bases remained unmatched. CDR1 and CDR2 (germline): SGHTA, FQGNSA. The CDR3 DNA sequence: TGTGCCAGCAGCTTAGGGATCACTAGCGGGAACACCGGGGAGCTGTTTTTT. This gives the protein CASSLGITSGNTGELFF.

The V gene is TRBV10-1, the J gene TRBJ2-5, with 8 bases aligning to TRBD1. The V gene end was trimmed by 7 bases and the J gene end by 2 bases; junction bases not matched to a gene: 3. The CDR3 has 13 residues. Per the germline V gene, CDR1 is WNHNN and CDR2 is SYGVQD (reference sequence). CDR3 sequence: CASMDRVQETQYF. The DNA for the CDR3 is TGCGCCAGCATGGACAGGGTTCAAGAGACCCAGTACTTC.

This clone came up a few times. The chain links TRBV19 to TRBJ2-7, with D maybe TRBD2 (6 bases). The V gene's germline CDR1 is LNHDA and CDR2 SQIVND (reference sequence). The CDR3 totals 15 residues. The ends were cut back, 6 bases at V and 0 bases at J, with 15 bases in the middle. The CDR3 sequence: CASSPSSGDSYEQYF. The CDR3 DNA reads as TGTGCCAGTAGCCCTTCCTCGGGGGACTCCTACGAGCAGTACTTC.

V and J are TRBV5-5 and TRBJ1-5, with D maybe TRBD1 (6 bases). With 4 bases removed from V and 4 bases from J, the gap between germline ends came to 12 bases. Germline V gene lookup returns CDR1 SGHKS and CDR2 YYEKEE (reference sequence). The CDR3 loop spans 14 amino acids. The CDR3 DNA sequence: TGTGCCAGCAGCCACAGGGTCGGAAATCAGCCCCAGCATTTT. Protein: CASSHRVGNQPQHF.

This clone was counted a single time. This sequence joins TRBV27 and TRBJ2-2, with D possibly matching TRBD2 (5 bases). CDR3 length: 15 amino acids. V lost 5 bases and J lost 0, with 10 bases in between. CDR1 and CDR2 (germline): MNHEY, SMNVEV (reference sequence). In nucleotides, the CDR3 is TGTGCCAGCAGTCGGGATGGACCGAACACCGGGGAGCTGTTTTTT. Protein sequence: CASSRDGPNTGELFF.